These T cell receptor beta chains were read from a single sample in a study of OX40 agonist ivuxolimab in advanced cancers. Profiling relied on immunoSEQ multiplex PCR, and the TCRdb table lists in-frame clones only, not all of them. The sample contains tens of thousands of clones, approximately 80% of which appear only once. This sample comprised CD4+ or CD8+ T cells sorted from blood, obtained in a trial of the OX40 agonist ivuxolimab. The receptors were sampled from an adult with an advanced solid tumor such as melanoma, head and neck, liver or kidney cancer. The CDR3 runs from the conserved cysteine through the conserved F or W.

>TRBJ1-2|TRBV19
CASSRGRDRERDGYTF
>TRBJ1-2|TRBV28
CASSFRQNRGYTF
>TRBJ2-3|TRBV28
CASSLPHRVRSDTQYF
>TRBJ1-5|TRBV2
CAVKRGRDNQPQHF
>TRBJ1-1|TRBV29-1
CSASGTTNTEAFF
>TRBJ1-2|TRBV7-2
CATYTPGTNYGYTF
>TRBJ1-3|TRBV4-2
CASSQEWVDISGNTIYF
>TRBJ2-1|TRBV6-5
CASSYRTSGPYNEQFF
>TRBJ2-7|TRBV15
CATSRDNRSGTGNNYEQYF
>TRBJ2-6|TRBV19
CASSNRASGANVLTF
>TRBJ1-5|TRBV7-2
CASSGTGHQPQHF
>TRBJ1-5|TRBV27
CASSLDRKPNQPQHF
>TRBJ2-5|TRBV5-1
CASSLAGTGDETQYF
>TRBJ2-2|TRBV27
CASSSTYDTGELFF
>TRBJ1-2|TRBV2
CASSPGHYYGYTF
>TRBJ1-1|TRBV11-2
CASSLALLRGTEAFF
>TRBJ1-2|TRBV4-1
CASSRLDRGDYGYTF
>TRBJ1-6|TRBV9
CASRRDNNSPLHF
>TRBJ1-5|TRBV28
CASTRTGADLRPQHF
>TRBJ1-4|TRBV2
CASGWDSNEKLFF
>TRBJ2-3|TRBV7-3
CASSLEWGSTDTQYF
>TRBJ2-5|TRBV5-1
CASSSWEESAETQYF
>TRBJ2-1|TRBV7-6
CASSLALGEGRNNEQFF
>TRBJ1-6|TRBV7-9
CASRGTDNSPLHF
>TRBJ2-5|TRBV6-5
CASRRGRGAETQYF
>TRBJ2-7|TRBV18
CASSPDYEQYF
>TRBJ1-1|TRBV27
CASRERRTGNTEAFF
>TRBJ2-1|TRBV18
CASSPPSGAGNEQFF
>TRBJ1-6|TRBV6-5
CASSYSTGTGNSPLHF
>TRBJ1-5|TRBV6-5
CASSYSAQENQPQHF
>TRBJ1-1|TRBV6-6
CASSRRGNTEAFF
>TRBJ2-4|TRBV4-1
CASSQDLIYIQYF
>TRBJ2-1|TRBV30
CAWSVQGYEQFF
>TRBJ1-2|TRBV27
CASSIGGQPYGYTF
>TRBJ2-7|TRBV10-3
CAIRGQGSAGEQYF
>TRBJ2-1|TRBV5-1
CASSLGDNNEQFF
>TRBJ1-1|TRBV18
CASSWGRLNTEAFF
>TRBJ1-2|TRBV19
CASSYRGGLNYGYTF
>TRBJ2-1|TRBV7-6
CASSLASGEQFF
>TRBJ2-2|TRBV9
CASSRTAGELFF
>TRBJ1-5|TRBV20-1
CSARDGQPQHF
>TRBJ2-7|TRBV27
CASSLYWGSGYEQYF
>TRBJ1-3|TRBV27
CASSLGLPGEGNTIYF
>TRBJ2-7|TRBV7-6
CASSLGVAYEQYF
>TRBJ1-2|TRBV11-2
CASSKNGYTF
>TRBJ1-5|TRBV9
CASARGRILNQPQHF
>TRBJ2-2|TRBV6-5
CASRGGLSTGELFF
>TRBJ2-1|TRBV19
CASRTLAGSSYNEQFF
>TRBJ2-1|TRBV7-2
CASSYSGDRYNEQFF
>TRBJ2-5|TRBV18
CASSRHSQETQYF
>TRBJ2-5|TRBV11-3
CASSLDGRGGQETQYF
>TRBJ2-1|TRBV7-9
CASSLEGLAGNEQFF
>TRBJ2-1|TRBV19
CASSIPGGYNEQFF